These 4 T cell receptor beta chains originate from one sample sequenced in a study of CD8 T cells in ankylosing spondylitis. TCRdb recomputed calls from the 5' RACE reads with MiXCR, one row per CDR3 protein. The table lists about 240,000 distinct CDR3 sequences, roughly a tenth of them singletons, with about 3% in the top ten. Material: blood, either unsorted or a sorted T cell fraction (not recorded which). These receptors all stem from a male donor with ankylosing spondylitis or in good health (not recorded which).

Many counts were recorded for this clonotype. The chain carries TRBV20-1 and TRBJ1-2; D gene unclear. The CDR3 loop spans 12 amino acids. Germline loops: CDR1 DFQATT, CDR2 SNEGSKA (reference sequence). Trimming removed 3 bases from V and 2 bases from J, with 7 bases in between. The CDR3 loop reads CSASPGNYGYTF. The CDR3 region has the DNA TGCAGTGCTAGTCCGGGGAACTATGGCTACACCTTC.

This clonotype occurred a few times. The chain couples TRBV7-2 to TRBJ2-7, with 9 bases identical to TRBD1. V lost 5 bases to trimming and J lost 10 bases; unmatched junction nucleotides: 12. CDR3 length: 14 residues. Germline CDR1 SGHTA, CDR2 FQGNSA. The CDR3 DNA reads as TGTGCCAGCAGCCCCAACGCCGGGACAGGGACTCAGTACTTC. This gives the protein CASSPNAGTGTQYF.

This clonotype was recorded many times. CDR3 region: CASSLNRVKNNEQFF. The CDR3 region has the DNA TGCGCCAGCAGCTTGAACAGGGTGAAAAACAATGAGCAGTTCTTC. The J gene is TRBJ2-1, the V gene TRBV5-1, with D perhaps matching TRBD1 (6 bases). The CDR3 sequence is 15 residues long. Germline V gene sequence: CDR1 SGHRS, CDR2 YFSETQ. Trimming took off 1 base at V and 5 bases at J, with 13 bases between the two ends.

The chain employs TRBV7-9 and TRBJ1-6; D is perhaps TRBD1 (6 bases). Between the trimmed V and J ends, which lost 5 bases and 8 bases, there was a span of 13 bases. Germline-derived CDR1 and CDR2 are SEHNR and FQNEAQ (reference sequence). The CDR3 loop spans 14 amino acids. The DNA for the CDR3 is TGTGCCAGCAGCCTTGGGACATGGGATTCACCCCTCCACTTT. Translation gives CASSLGTWDSPLHF. Full variable domain (remainder filled in from reference TRBV7-9 and TRBJ1-6): DTGVSQNPRHKITKRGQNVTFRCDPISEHNRLYWYRQTLGQGPEFLTYFQNEAQLEKSRLLSDRFSAERPKGSFSTLEIQRTEQGDSAMYLCASSLGTWDSPLHFGNGTRLTVT.